This TCR beta chain was recovered during a study of shared clonotypes between healthy human individuals. Produced via immunoSEQ multiplex PCR; TCRdb's table is partial and in-frame only. The data show over 1.5 million clones, about 98% seen once. Germline V gives CDR1 DFQATT, CDR2 SNEGSKA (reference sequence). Trimming removed 4 bases at V and 11 bases at J, with 11 bases between. The CDR3 is 10 amino acids. The chain uses TRBV20-1 and TRBJ1-1; maybe TRBD1 (6 bases). This clonotype was sampled from a man younger than 40 in good health. Material: naive CD4+ T cells sorted from blood. As for subset: CD45RA+ positively selected. In DNA form, the CDR3 reads TGCAGTGCTATACAGGGTAGGGCTTTCTTT. Protein: CSAIQGRAFF.